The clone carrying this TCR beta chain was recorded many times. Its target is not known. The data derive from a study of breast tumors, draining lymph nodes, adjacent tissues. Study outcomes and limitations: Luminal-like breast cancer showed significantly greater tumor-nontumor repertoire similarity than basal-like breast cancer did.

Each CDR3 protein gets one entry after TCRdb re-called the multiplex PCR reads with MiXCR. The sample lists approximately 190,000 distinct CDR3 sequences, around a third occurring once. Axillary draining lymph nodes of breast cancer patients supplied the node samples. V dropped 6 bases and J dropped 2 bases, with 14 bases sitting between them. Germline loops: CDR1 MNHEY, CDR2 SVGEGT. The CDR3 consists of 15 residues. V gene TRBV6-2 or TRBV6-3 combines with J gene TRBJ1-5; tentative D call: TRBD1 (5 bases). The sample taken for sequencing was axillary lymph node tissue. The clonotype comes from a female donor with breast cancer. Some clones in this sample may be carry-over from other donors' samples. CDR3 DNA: TGTGCCAGCAGCCCTCAGGGACGTGGCAATCAGCCCCAGCATTTT. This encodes CASSPQGRGNQPQHF.